This T cell receptor (beta chain) is from a study of CXCR3-negative and CXCR3-positive naive CD8 T cells. With regard to this clonotype: What it binds is not known.

Study-wide points: Researchers report that CXCR3-positive naive cells carry more hydrophobic TRB CDR3s than CXCR3-negative naive cells.

Carrying UMI labels, the TRB cDNA libraries were prepared through 5' RACE. Using the 5' RACE reads, TCRdb records one entry per CDR3 protein without DNA. The sample includes 150,000 to 180,000 distinct CDR3 sequences. Germline V gene sequence: CDR1 SGHKS, CDR2 YYEKEE (reference sequence). The CDR3 totals 17 residues. V usage is TRBV5-5 and J usage is TRBJ2-3; no DNA is available, so the TRBD2 call from TCRdb remains unchecked. The specimen was naive CXCR3+ CD8+ T cells from blood. Subset meaning: CD45RO-CCR7+CD27+CD95- naive CD8+ T cells expressing CXCR3 (TNR3+). The clonotype comes from a human donor in good health. Some clones in this sample may be carry-over from other donors' samples. This CDR3 is CASSFLGGSFSTDTQYF.